This T cell receptor (beta chain) stems from a study of T-cell memory formation after mild COVID-19. This CDR3 comprises 14 residues. Germline V gene data show CDR1 as SGHKS and CDR2 as YYEKEE (reference sequence). V lost 1 base and J 2 bases, leaving 9 bases between the germline ends. TCRdb reprocessed the 5' RACE reads with MiXCR, giving one entry per CDR3 protein. The data contain approximately 490,000 distinct CDR3 sequences, approximately 20% of them singletons. The gene calls are TRBV5-5 and TRBJ2-5; D perhaps matches TRBD1 (5 bases). The sample was PBMCs or a T cell subset sorted from them (not recorded which). The TCR was taken from an adult woman who had mild COVID-19 (a few samples of this study predate the infection). Cell type and time point are not known. As DNA, the CDR3 is TGTGCCAGCAGCTTGCCGACAGTACAAGAGACCCAGTACTTC. Translating gives CASSLPTVQETQYF.